These 20 T cell receptor beta chains were sequenced from one sample in a study of blood T cell repertoires in COVID-19. Some clones are missing from TCRdb's copy, which holds only in-frame ones; the method was immunoSEQ multiplex PCR. The sample has more than 150,000 clones; almost 80% are singletons. The sample consisted of PBMCs or T cells enriched from blood (not recorded which). These receptors were obtained from a woman in her fifties or sixties who had recovered from COVID-19.

This chain connects TRBV23-1 to TRBJ1-3, with D maybe TRBD1 (6 bases). TRBV23-1 is filed as an ORF, its function uncertain. The CDR3 contains 15 residues. Trimming pared 2 bases from V and 2 bases from J, leaving 10 bases between. CDR3 residues: CASSQVQGTGNTIYF. DNA of the CDR3: TGCGCCAGCAGTCAAGTACAGGGAACTGGAAACACCATATATTTT.

This clone was detected once. The chain is built from TRBV28 and TRBJ1-6; no clear D. Trimming cost V 5 bases and J 12 bases, with 14 bases left between them. CDR1 and CDR2 from the germline V gene are MDHEN and SYDVKM. The CDR3 loop spans 13 amino acids. The CDR3 protein is CASSGPLGRPLHF. As DNA, the CDR3 is TGTGCCAGCAGTGGCCCCTTGGGCCGACCCCTCCACTTT.

This chain joins TRBV5-6 and TRBJ1-2, with 8 bases aligning to TRBD1. There are 16 residues in the CDR3. Germline trimming cut 3 bases from V and 4 bases from J; bases unmatched to any gene: 11. Germline loops: CDR1 SGHDT, CDR2 YYEEEE. Here the CDR3 reads CASSSTQGAVIYGYTF. CDR3 nucleotides: TGTGCCAGCAGCTCTACCCAGGGGGCGGTGATCTATGGCTACACCTTC.

Only one count was recorded for this clone. J is TRBJ2-7 and V is TRBV5-3, with 13 bases that match TRBD2. TRBV5-3 is designated an ORF whose function remains uncertain. The CDR3 has 16 residues. J gave up 2 bases and V 4 bases, and 6 bases lay outside the gene matches. CDR3 nucleotides: TGTGCCAGAAGCGCCGGACTAGCGGGAGCTCCCTACGAGCAGTACTTC. It is translated as CARSAGLAGAPYEQYF.

The table lists this clone with a few counts. This rearrangement joins TRBV5-1 to TRBJ2-5; TRBD1 matches at 10 bases. With V trimmed by 0 bases and J by 5 bases, 10 bases remained unmatched. Per the germline V gene, CDR1 is SGHRS and CDR2 is YFSETQ. The CDR3 is 17 amino acids. Here the CDR3 reads CASSLVPVTGGVETQYF. The CDR3 region has the DNA TGCGCCAGCAGCTTGGTCCCGGTGACAGGGGGCGTTGAGACCCAGTACTTC.

The rearrangement joins TRBV4-3 to TRBJ2-1; D uncertain. Germline CDR1 reads LGHNA; CDR2 reads YSLEER. The CDR3 has 13 residues. The ends were cut back, 0 bases at V and 9 bases at J, with 9 bases in the middle. CDR3 nucleotide sequence: TGCGCCAGCAGCCAAGACGTACGTAGTGAGCAGTTCTTC. This translates into CASSQDVRSEQFF.

The chain has TRBV6-5 and TRBJ2-5; 9 bases agree with TRBD1. V dropped 4 bases and J dropped 5; count of bases not matched to a gene: 8. The CDR3 sequence is 15 residues long. Germline values: CDR1 MNHEY, CDR2 SVGAGI. The CDR3 is CASSSYRGRGETQYF. In DNA form, the CDR3 reads TGTGCCAGCAGTTCCTACAGGGGGCGAGGGGAGACCCAGTACTTC.

The gene calls are TRBV12-3 or TRBV12-4 and TRBJ2-7; D perhaps matches TRBD2 (6 bases). V shed 3 bases and J shed 4 bases, with 10 bases lying between them. The CDR3 has 13 amino acids. CDR3 coding DNA: TGTGCCAGCAGTTTGGGGGAGGTTTACGAGCAGTACTTC. Encoded protein: CASSLGEVYEQYF.

The J gene is TRBJ2-2, the V gene TRBV28; 8 nucleotides agree with TRBD1. CDR3 size: 17 residues. Germline V gene sequence: CDR1 MDHEN, CDR2 SYDVKM. V lost 8 bases to trimming and J lost 5 bases; unmatched junction nucleotides: 16. In nucleotides, the CDR3 is TGTGCCAGCCGGATCTACGGTTCCCAGGGGGCTACCGGGGAGCTGTTTTTT. It is translated as CASRIYGSQGATGELFF.

The J gene is TRBJ1-1, the V gene TRBV29-1; 7 positions match TRBD1. The CDR3 sequence is 13 residues long. With V trimmed by 4 bases and J by 2 bases, 4 bases remained unmatched. Germline CDR1 SQVTM, CDR2 ANQGSEA. Here the CDR3 DNA reads TGCAGCGTTGCCGGGACAGAAAACACTGAAGCTTTCTTT. Protein sequence: CSVAGTENTEAFF.

The chain couples TRBV11-2 to TRBJ1-2; D is undetermined. Trimming left V 1 base short and J 6 bases short, with 6 bases between. The CDR3 runs 12 residues. The germline V gene encodes CDR1 SGHAT and CDR2 FQNNGV. The CDR3 DNA reads as TGTGCCAGCAGCTTAGTCCGCGATGGCTACACCTTC. Its protein product is CASSLVRDGYTF.

This clone has just one count. The chain combines TRBV28 with TRBJ1-1; D is uncertain. The CDR3 is 13 residues long. V lost 2 bases and J 4 bases, leaving 8 bases between the germline ends. Germline values: CDR1 MDHEN, CDR2 SYDVKM. CDR3: CASSLPGVTEAFF. The CDR3 bases are TGTGCCAGCAGTTTACCCGGGGTCACTGAAGCTTTCTTT.

The chain is built from TRBV5-1 and TRBJ1-2; TRBD1 matches 8 bases. The V and J ends lost 4 bases and 6 bases, in that order; junction bases with no gene match: 5. Germline CDR1 reads SGHRS; CDR2 reads YFSETQ. This CDR3 is built from 13 residues. The CDR3 protein is CASSPTGGNGYTF. CDR3 DNA: TGCGCCAGCAGCCCAACAGGGGGTAATGGCTACACCTTC.

The chain has TRBV29-1 and TRBJ1-1; D possibly corresponds to TRBD1 (6 bases). The CDR3 contains 13 residues. Trimming stripped 6 bases from V and 0 bases from J, with 11 bases between. Germline V CDR1 and CDR2: SQVTM, ANQGSEA. The CDR3 loop is CSVIGQMNTEAFF. Here the CDR3 DNA reads TGCAGCGTGATCGGACAGATGAACACTGAAGCTTTCTTT.

The chain employs TRBV28 and TRBJ2-2; TRBD1 matches at 7 bases. Germline CDR1 MDHEN, CDR2 SYDVKM. V dropped 6 bases and J dropped 7; count of bases not matched to a gene: 5. This CDR3 region has 13 residues. The CDR3 protein is CASRRGQGGELFF. DNA of the CDR3: TGTGCCAGCAGGAGGGGGCAGGGCGGGGAGCTGTTTTTT.

The V and J genes are TRBV30 and TRBJ1-5; a possible D gene is TRBD1 (6 bases). Per the germline V gene, CDR1 is GTSNPN and CDR2 is SVGIG (reference sequence). The germline V and J ends were trimmed by 3 bases and 4 bases, with 10 bases remaining between them. This CDR3 region has 13 residues. DNA for the CDR3: TGTGCCTGGAGCCCACAGGGAAATCAGCCCCAGCATTTT. Protein: CAWSPQGNQPQHF.

This clone was recorded only once. The V and J genes are TRBV11-1 and TRBJ2-3; D unclear. V was cut by 5 bases and J by 0 bases, with 15 bases left in between. In germline, CDR1 is SGHAT, CDR2 FQDESV (reference sequence). There are 16 residues in the CDR3. As DNA, the CDR3 is TGTGCCAGCAGCCAGGCTCCCACCTATAGCACAGATACGCAGTATTTT. This translates into CASSQAPTYSTDTQYF.

This clone was seen a few times. This rearrangement joins TRBV9 to TRBJ1-2; no clear D. Germline CDR1 is SGDLS and CDR2 is YYNGEE. The CDR3 has 13 amino acids. The germline V and J ends were trimmed by 8 bases and 7 bases, with 18 bases remaining between them. The CDR3 loop reads CASGGSFGSGYTF. The DNA of the CDR3 is TGTGCCAGTGGAGGCAGTTTCGGGTCTGGCTACACCTTC. Full variable domain (rest looked up from reference TRBV9 and TRBJ1-2): DSGVTQTPKHLITATGQRVTLRCSPRSGDLSVYWYQQSLDQGLQFLIQYYNGEERAKGNILERFSAQQFPDLHSELNLSSLELGDSALYFCASGGSFGSGYTFGSGTRLTVV.

This chain connects TRBV6-2 or TRBV6-3 to TRBJ2-2; no reliable D call. V was shortened by 2 bases and J by 4 bases, with 8 bases between the two germline ends. This CDR3 region has 14 residues. Germline V gene lookup returns CDR1 MNHEY and CDR2 SVGEGT. DNA for the CDR3: TGTGCCAGCAGTTACACCCTGAGCACCGGGGAGCTGTTTTTT. As protein: CASSYTLSTGELFF.

This clone was picked up a small number of times. The chain recombines TRBV30 with TRBJ1-3, with D possibly being TRBD1 (5 bases). The CDR3 is made up of 15 amino acids. V was pared by 0 bases and J by 6 bases, with 15 bases between. Germline CDR1 and CDR2: GTSNPN and SVGIG (reference sequence). The CDR3 region has the DNA TGTGCCTGGAGTGTACGTAACAGGCTTGTAAACACCATATATTTT. It encodes CAWSVRNRLVNTIYF.